This record looks at one TCR beta chain sequence and its context. What it recognizes is unknown. TCRdb's table, derived via immunoSEQ multiplex PCR, lists solely in-frame clones and lacks some. The table includes roughly 18,000 clones, around four fifths detected once. This sample stems from a study of somatic mutations in cytotoxic T cells in rheumatoid arthritis. Study-level results: The largest CD8+ clone made up over 20% of CD8+ cells in about an eighth of the roughly 60 patients. TRBV07's slight underrepresentation, observed in rheumatoid arthritis patients, lacked adjustment for multiple comparisons. Levels of CD8+ T-cell clonality in rheumatoid arthritis patients were statistically indistinguishable from those seen in age-matched healthy controls, with no significant difference.

CDR3 length: 14 amino acids. J was trimmed by 2 bases and V by 0 bases; bases with no gene match: 2. Germline V gives CDR1 SGHTS, CDR2 YDEGEE. Sequencing was performed on CD8+ T cells sorted from blood. The receptor comes from a man between 18 and 29 years old with rheumatoid arthritis. The rearrangement uses TRBV5-8 and TRBJ2-7; 7 nucleotides align to TRBD2. The CDR3 DNA is TGTGCCAGCAGCTTGGACGCGGGGGCCTACGAGCAGTACTTC. Amino acids: CASSLDAGAYEQYF.